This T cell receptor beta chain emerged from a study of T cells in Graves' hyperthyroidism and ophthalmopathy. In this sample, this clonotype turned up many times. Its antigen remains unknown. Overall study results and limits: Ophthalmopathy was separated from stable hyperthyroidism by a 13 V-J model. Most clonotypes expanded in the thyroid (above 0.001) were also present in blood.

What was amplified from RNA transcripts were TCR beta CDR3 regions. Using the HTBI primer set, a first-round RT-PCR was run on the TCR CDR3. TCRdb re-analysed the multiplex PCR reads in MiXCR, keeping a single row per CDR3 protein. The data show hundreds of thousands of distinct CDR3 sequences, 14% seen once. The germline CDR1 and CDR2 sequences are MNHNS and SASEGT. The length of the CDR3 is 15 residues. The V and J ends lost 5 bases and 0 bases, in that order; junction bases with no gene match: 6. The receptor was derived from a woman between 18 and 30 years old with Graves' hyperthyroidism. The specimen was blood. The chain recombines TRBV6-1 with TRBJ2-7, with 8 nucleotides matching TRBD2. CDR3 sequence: CASSYSTSGSYEQYF. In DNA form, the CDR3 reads TGTGCCAGCAGTTACAGTACTAGCGGCTCCTACGAGCAGTACTTC.